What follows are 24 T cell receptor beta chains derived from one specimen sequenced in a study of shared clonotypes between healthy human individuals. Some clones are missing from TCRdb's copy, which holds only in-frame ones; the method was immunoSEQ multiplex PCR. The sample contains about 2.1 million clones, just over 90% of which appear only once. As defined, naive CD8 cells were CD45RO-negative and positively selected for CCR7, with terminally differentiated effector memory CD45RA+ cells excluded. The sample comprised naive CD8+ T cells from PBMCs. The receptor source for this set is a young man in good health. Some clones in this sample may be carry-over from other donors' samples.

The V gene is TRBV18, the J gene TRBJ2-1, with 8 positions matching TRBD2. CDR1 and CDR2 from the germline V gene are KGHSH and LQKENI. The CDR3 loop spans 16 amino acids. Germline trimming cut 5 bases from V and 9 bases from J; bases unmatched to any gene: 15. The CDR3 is CASSSVMQRERGEQFF. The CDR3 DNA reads TGTGCCAGCTCATCCGTAATGCAGCGGGAGCGGGGTGAGCAGTTCTTC.

This CDR3 reads CASSVVGAPNYGYTF. In DNA, the CDR3 is TGTGCCAGCAGCGTAGTGGGGGCACCTAACTATGGCTACACCTTC. The gene calls are TRBV9 and TRBJ1-2; D possibly corresponds to TRBD1 (6 bases). CDR3 length: 15 amino acids. With 0 bases removed from V and 0 bases from J, the gap between germline ends came to 9 bases. Germline V gives CDR1 SGDLS, CDR2 YYNGEE.

The chain's CDR3 is CASIGDWPETQYF. The CDR3 coding sequence is TGTGCCAGCATTGGGGACTGGCCGGAGACCCAGTACTTC. The rearrangement uses TRBV6-6 and TRBJ2-5; D possibly corresponds to TRBD2 (6 bases). The length of the CDR3 is 13 residues. The ends were cut back, 7 bases at V and 5 bases at J, with 14 bases in the middle. Germline loops: CDR1 MNHNY, CDR2 SVGAGI (reference sequence).

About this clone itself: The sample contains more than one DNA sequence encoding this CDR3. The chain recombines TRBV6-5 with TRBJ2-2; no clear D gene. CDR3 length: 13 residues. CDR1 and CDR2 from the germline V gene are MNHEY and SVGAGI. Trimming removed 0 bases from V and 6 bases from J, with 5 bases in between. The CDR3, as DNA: TGTGCCAGCAGTTACTCTGAAGCCGGGGAGCTGTTTTTT. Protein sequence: CASSYSEAGELFF.

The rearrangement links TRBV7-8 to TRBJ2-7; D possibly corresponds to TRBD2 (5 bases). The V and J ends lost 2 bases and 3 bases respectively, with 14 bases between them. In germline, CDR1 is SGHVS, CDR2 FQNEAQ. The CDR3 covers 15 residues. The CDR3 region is CASSLSRGFYYEQYF. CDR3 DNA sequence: TGTGCCAGCAGCTTATCAAGAGGGTTTTACTACGAGCAGTACTTC.

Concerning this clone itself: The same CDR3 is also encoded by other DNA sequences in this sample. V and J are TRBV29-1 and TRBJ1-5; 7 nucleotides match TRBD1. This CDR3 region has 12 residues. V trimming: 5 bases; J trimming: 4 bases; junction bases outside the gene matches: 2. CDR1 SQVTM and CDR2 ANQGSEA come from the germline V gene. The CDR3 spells CSVRQGNQPQHF. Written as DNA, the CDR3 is TGCAGCGTTCGACAGGGAAATCAGCCCCAGCATTTT.

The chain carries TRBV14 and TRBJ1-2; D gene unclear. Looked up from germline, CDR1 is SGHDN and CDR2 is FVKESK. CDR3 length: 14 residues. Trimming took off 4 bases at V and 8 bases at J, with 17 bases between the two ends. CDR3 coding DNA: TGTGCCAGCAGCCTCACTCGGGAGGTTCGGGGCTACACCTTC. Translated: CASSLTREVRGYTF.

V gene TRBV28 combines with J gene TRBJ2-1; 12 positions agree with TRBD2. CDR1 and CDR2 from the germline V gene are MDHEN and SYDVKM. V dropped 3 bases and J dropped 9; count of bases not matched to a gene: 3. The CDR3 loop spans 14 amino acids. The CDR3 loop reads CASSLELAGGEQFF. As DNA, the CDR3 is TGTGCCAGCAGTTTGGAACTAGCGGGAGGTGAGCAGTTCTTC.

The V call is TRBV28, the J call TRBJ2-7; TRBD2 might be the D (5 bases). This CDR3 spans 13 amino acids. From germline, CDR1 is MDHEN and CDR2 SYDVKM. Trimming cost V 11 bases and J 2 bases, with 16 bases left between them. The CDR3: CAAGGRGTYEQYF. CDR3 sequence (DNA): TGTGCCGCGGGTGGACGGGGAACCTACGAGCAGTACTTC.

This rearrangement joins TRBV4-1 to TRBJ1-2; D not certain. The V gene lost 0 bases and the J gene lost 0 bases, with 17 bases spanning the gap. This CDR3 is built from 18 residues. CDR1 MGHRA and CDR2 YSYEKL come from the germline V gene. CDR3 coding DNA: TGCGCCAGCAGCCAAGACCCTCATGGACGGACTTCTAACTATGGCTACACCTTC. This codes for CASSQDPHGRTSNYGYTF.

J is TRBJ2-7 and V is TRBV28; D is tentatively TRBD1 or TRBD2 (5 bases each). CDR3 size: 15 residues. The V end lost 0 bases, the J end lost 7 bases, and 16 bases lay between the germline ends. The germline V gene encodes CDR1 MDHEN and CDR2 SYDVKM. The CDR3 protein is CASSLWARESEEQYF. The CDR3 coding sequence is TGTGCCAGCAGTTTATGGGCCAGGGAGTCTGAAGAGCAGTACTTC.

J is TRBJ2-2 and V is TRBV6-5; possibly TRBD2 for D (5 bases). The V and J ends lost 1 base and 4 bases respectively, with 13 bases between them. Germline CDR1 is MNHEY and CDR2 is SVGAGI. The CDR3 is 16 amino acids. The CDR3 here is CASSYWLADITGELFF. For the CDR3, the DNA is TGTGCCAGCAGTTACTGGCTAGCAGACATCACCGGGGAGCTGTTTTTT.

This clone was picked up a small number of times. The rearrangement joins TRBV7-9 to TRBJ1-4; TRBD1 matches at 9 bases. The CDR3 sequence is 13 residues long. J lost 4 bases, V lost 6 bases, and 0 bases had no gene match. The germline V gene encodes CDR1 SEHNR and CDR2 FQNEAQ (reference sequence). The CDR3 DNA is TGTGCCAGCAGGACAGGGGGTAATGAAAAACTGTTTTTT. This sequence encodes CASRTGGNEKLFF.

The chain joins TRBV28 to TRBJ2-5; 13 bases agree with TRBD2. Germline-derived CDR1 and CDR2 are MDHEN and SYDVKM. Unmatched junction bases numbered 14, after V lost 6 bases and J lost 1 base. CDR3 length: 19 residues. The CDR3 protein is CASRDPGTSGIGVQETQYF. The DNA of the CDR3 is TGTGCCAGCAGGGACCCCGGGACTAGCGGGATTGGAGTCCAAGAGACCCAGTACTTC. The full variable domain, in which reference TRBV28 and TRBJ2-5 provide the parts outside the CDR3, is DVKVTQSSRYLVKRTGEKVFLECVQDMDHENMFWYRQDPGLGLRLIYFSYDVKMKEKGDIPEGYSVSREKKERFSLILESASTNQTSMYLCASRDPGTSGIGVQETQYFGPGTRLLVL.

As DNA, the CDR3 is TGTGCCAGCAGTCCGGTACAGGTGGGTTTACCCCAGCATTTT. Translated: CASSPVQVGLPQHF. The gene calls are TRBV6-5 and TRBJ1-5, with D perhaps matching TRBD1 (5 bases). CDR3 length: 14 residues. Trimming cost V 5 bases and J 10 bases, with 18 bases left between them. Germline lookup yields CDR1 MNHEY and CDR2 SVGAGI.

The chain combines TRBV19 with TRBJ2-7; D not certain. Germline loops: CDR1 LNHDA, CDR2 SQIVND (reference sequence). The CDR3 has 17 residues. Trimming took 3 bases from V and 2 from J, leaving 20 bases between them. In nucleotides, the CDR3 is TGTGCCAGTAGTATCGCTTATTTGGATTCCTCCGCCTACGAGCAGTACTTC. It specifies CASSIAYLDSSAYEQYF.

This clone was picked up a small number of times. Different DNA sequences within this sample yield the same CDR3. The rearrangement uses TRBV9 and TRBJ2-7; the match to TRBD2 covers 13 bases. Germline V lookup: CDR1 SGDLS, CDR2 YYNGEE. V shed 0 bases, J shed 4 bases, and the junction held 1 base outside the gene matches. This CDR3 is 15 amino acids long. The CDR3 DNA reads TGTGCCAGCAGCGTAGAGGGACTAGCGGGATACGAGCAGTACTTC. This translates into CASSVEGLAGYEQYF.

The CDR3 here is CASSIYLREEPQHF. Here the CDR3 DNA reads TGTGCCAGTAGTATCTATCTACGGGAGGAGCCCCAGCATTTT. The chain links TRBV19 to TRBJ1-5, with no clear D. There are 14 residues in the CDR3. Germline V CDR1 and CDR2: LNHDA, SQIVND (reference sequence). Trimming shortened V by 3 bases and J by 8 bases, and 14 bases separated the two germline ends.

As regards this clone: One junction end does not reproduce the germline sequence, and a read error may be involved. CDR3 sequence reads: CASREEWGLAKNIQYF. Here the CDR3 DNA reads TGTGCCAGCAGGGAAGAGTGGGGATTAGCCAAAAACATTCAGTACTTC. The chain employs TRBV6-1 and TRBJ2-4; the D is unclear. Germline-derived CDR1 and CDR2 are MNHNS and SASEGT. This CDR3 region has 16 residues.

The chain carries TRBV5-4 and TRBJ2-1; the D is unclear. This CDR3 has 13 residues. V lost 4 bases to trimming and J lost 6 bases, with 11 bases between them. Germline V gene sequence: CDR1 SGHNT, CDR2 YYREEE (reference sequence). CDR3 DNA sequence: TGTGCCAGCAGCCTCCGGGCCATCAATGAGCAGTTCTTC. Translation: CASSLRAINEQFF.

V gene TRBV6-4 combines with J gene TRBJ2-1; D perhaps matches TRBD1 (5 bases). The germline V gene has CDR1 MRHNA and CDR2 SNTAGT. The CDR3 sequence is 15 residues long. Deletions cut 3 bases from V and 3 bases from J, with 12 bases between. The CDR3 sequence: CASSERGQVYNEQFF. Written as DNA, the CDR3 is TGTGCCAGCAGTGAAAGGGGCCAAGTCTACAATGAGCAGTTCTTC.

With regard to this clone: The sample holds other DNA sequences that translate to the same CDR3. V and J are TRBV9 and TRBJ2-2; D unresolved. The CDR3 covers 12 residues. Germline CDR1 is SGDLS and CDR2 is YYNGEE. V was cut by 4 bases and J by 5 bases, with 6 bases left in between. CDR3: CASSLRTGELFF. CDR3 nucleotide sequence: TGTGCCAGCAGCCTCCGTACCGGGGAGCTGTTTTTT.

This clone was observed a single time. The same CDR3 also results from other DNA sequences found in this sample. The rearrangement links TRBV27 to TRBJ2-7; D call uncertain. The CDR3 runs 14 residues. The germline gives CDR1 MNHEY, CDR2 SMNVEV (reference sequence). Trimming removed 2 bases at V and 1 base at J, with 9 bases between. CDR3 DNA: TGTGCCAGCAGTTTACGCGGTTTTTCCTACGAGCAGTACTTC. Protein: CASSLRGFSYEQYF.

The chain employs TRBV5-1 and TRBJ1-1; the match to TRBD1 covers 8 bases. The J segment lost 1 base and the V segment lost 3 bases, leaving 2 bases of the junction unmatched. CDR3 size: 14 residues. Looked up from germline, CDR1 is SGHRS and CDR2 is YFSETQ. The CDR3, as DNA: TGCGCCAGCAGCTACACAGGGGGGAACACTGAAGCTTTCTTT. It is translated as CASSYTGGNTEAFF.